This T cell receptor beta chain was captured by sequencing in a study of T cell responses to AZD1222 COVID-19 vaccine. General study results and limits: Increased Spike-specific TCR breadth and depth were observed after two AZD1222 doses. Females outnumbered males among donors, who were mostly white British; clonal diversity was possibly underestimated.

A word on this clone: Its antigen is unknown.

Germline-derived CDR1 and CDR2 are MNHNS and SASEGT. The CDR3 spans 15 residues. The germline V and J ends were trimmed by 1 base and 2 bases, with 11 bases remaining between them. Here immunoSEQ multiplex PCR was the method, and the copy in TCRdb shows in-frame clones only, minus some. The table records approximately 150,000 clones, roughly 92% of them present only once. The source is an adult in good health. The starting material was peripheral blood, obtained on day 0 of AZD1222 vaccination. The chain carries TRBV6-1 and TRBJ1-1; tentative D call: TRBD1 (5 bases). Here the CDR3 DNA reads TGTGCCAGCAGTGAAGGCCGGGACCTAAACACTGAAGCTTTCTTT. Its translation: CASSEGRDLNTEAFF.